The 30 T cell receptor beta chains in this list originate from one sample, sequenced in a study of shared clonotypes between healthy human individuals. Profiled with immunoSEQ multiplex PCR; TCRdb holds only in-frame clones, not every one. This table holds over 2 million clones, 85% to 95% found once. Specimen: naive CD4+ T cells from PBMCs. Sample subset: CD45RA+ positively selected. Receptors were obtained from a young man in good health. Some clones in this sample may be carry-over from other donors' samples.

This clone has just a few counts. The chain combines TRBV5-1 with TRBJ1-5, with a tentative D call TRBD1 (5 bases). This CDR3 comprises 16 residues. Germline CDR1 is SGHRS and CDR2 is YFSETQ. V was pared by 0 bases and J by 3 bases, with 13 bases between. For the CDR3, the DNA is TGCGCCAGCAGCTTGGGGGGCCCCGCGGCCAATCAGCCCCAGCATTTT. It codes for CASSLGGPAANQPQHF.

The rearrangement uses TRBV11-2 and TRBJ2-5; D not resolved. The V gene's germline CDR1 is SGHAT and CDR2 FQNNGV. The CDR3 has 16 residues. Trimming took 0 bases from V and 2 from J, leaving 13 bases between them. The CDR3 nucleotides read TGTGCCAGCAGCTTAGATTTGGCTAGAGCACAAGAGACCCAGTACTTC. Translating gives CASSLDLARAQETQYF.

The genes are TRBV7-6 and TRBJ1-5, with D possibly matching TRBD1 (5 bases). Germline V gene data show CDR1 as SGHVS and CDR2 as FNYEAQ. V lost 1 base and J 3 bases, leaving 10 bases between the germline ends. The CDR3 loop spans 15 amino acids. In DNA form, the CDR3 reads TGTGCCAGCAGCTTAGGTTGGGGGTTCAATCAGCCCCAGCATTTT. Its protein is CASSLGWGFNQPQHF.

The V gene is TRBV18, the J gene TRBJ2-7, with 8 nucleotides matching TRBD1. The CDR3 has 13 amino acids. The trim removed 4 bases at V and 2 bases at J, leaving 1 base unmatched. Germline values: CDR1 KGHSH, CDR2 LQKENI. The CDR3 reads CASSRDRTYEQYF. CDR3 sequence (DNA): TGTGCCAGCTCACGGGACAGGACCTACGAGCAGTACTTC.

This sequence joins TRBV10-3 and TRBJ1-5, with a possible D match to TRBD1 (5 bases). CDR3 length: 14 residues. V was pared by 5 bases and J by 2 bases, with 10 bases between. CDR1 and CDR2 from the germline V gene are ENHRY and SYGVKD. DNA of the CDR3: TGTGCCATCAGTCCAGGGATCGGCAATCAGCCCCAGCATTTT. Translating gives CAISPGIGNQPQHF.

The V and J genes are TRBV15 and TRBJ2-5; no reliable D call. Germline CDR1 LNHNV, CDR2 YYDKDF (reference sequence). The V end lost 0 bases, the J end lost 2 bases, and 10 bases lay between the germline ends. The CDR3 runs 15 residues. The CDR3: CATSRDNAGQETQYF. The CDR3 nucleotides are TGTGCCACCAGCAGAGATAACGCAGGACAAGAGACCCAGTACTTC.

The V gene is TRBV4-2, the J gene TRBJ2-2; D may be TRBD2 (5 bases). Germline assignment: CDR1 LGHNA and CDR2 YNFKEQ. V was trimmed by 5 bases and J by 3 bases, leaving 13 bases between them. The CDR3 contains 15 residues. The CDR3 bases are TGTGCCAGCAGCGTGTGGGAGAGGGACACCGGGGAGCTGTTTTTT. It codes for CASSVWERDTGELFF.

The CDR3 is CASSTAGKQYF. Written as DNA, the CDR3 is TGTGCCAGCAGCACAGCAGGGAAGCAGTACTTC. The chain carries TRBV11-2 and TRBJ2-7, with D perhaps TRBD1 (5 bases). CDR1 and CDR2 from the germline V gene are SGHAT and FQNNGV. The CDR3 runs 11 residues. V lost 5 bases to trimming and J lost 8 bases, with 10 bases between them.

The chain carries TRBV4-1 and TRBJ2-3, with D perhaps TRBD2 (6 bases). Germline V gives CDR1 MGHRA, CDR2 YSYEKL. This CDR3 has 16 residues. V was shortened by 4 bases and J by 8 bases, with 22 bases between the two germline ends. The CDR3, as DNA: TGCGCCAGCAGCCCGACGACTAGTCTACGGGGTGTTACGCAGTATTTT. Translation: CASSPTTSLRGVTQYF.

This clone was seen a single time. The chain combines TRBV6-5 with TRBJ2-1; maybe TRBD1 (6 bases). CDR3 length: 12 amino acids. Between the trimmed V and J ends, which lost 7 bases and 9 bases, there was a span of 13 bases. Germline V gene data show CDR1 as MNHEY and CDR2 as SVGAGI. CDR3 region: CASTKGVGEQFF. For the CDR3, the DNA is TGTGCCAGCACCAAGGGGGTCGGTGAGCAGTTCTTC.

This chain links TRBV5-1 with TRBJ2-2; D might be TRBD1 or TRBD2, each matching 6 bases. Germline V gene sequence: CDR1 SGHRS, CDR2 YFSETQ. The CDR3 covers 15 residues. Trimming stripped 4 bases from V and 2 bases from J, with 12 bases between. The CDR3 DNA reads as TGCGCCAGCAGCCCGGGGGCCATTAACACCGGGGAGCTGTTTTTT. Its translation: CASSPGAINTGELFF.

The V and J genes are TRBV4-1 and TRBJ1-2; maybe TRBD1 (6 bases). The length of the CDR3 is 14 residues. CDR1 and CDR2 from the germline V gene are MGHRA and YSYEKL. V lost 1 base and J lost 8, with 14 bases in between. The DNA of the CDR3 is TGCGCCAGCAGCCAAGGCGGCAGGGGAAACGGCTACACCTTC. It encodes CASSQGGRGNGYTF.

The gene calls are TRBV25-1 and TRBJ1-2; no clear D. V was pared by 7 bases and J by 2 bases, with 17 bases between. This CDR3 has 15 residues. Germline lookup yields CDR1 MGHDK and CDR2 SYGVNS. For the CDR3, the DNA is TGTGCCAGCACCAAATCGGGATCCGAAAACTATGGCTACACCTTC. Translation gives CASTKSGSENYGYTF.

Here the CDR3 reads CASSLVSTGELFF. CDR3 DNA: TGTGCCAGCAGCTTAGTATCTACCGGGGAGCTGTTTTTT. The chain has TRBV7-3 and TRBJ2-2; no reliable D call. The V end was cut by 2 bases, the J end by 5 bases, with 6 bases between. CDR1 is SGHTA and CDR2 is FQGTGA in the germline V gene. The CDR3 covers 13 residues. Full variable domain (outside the CDR3, taken from reference TRBV7-3 and TRBJ2-2): GAGVSQTPSNKVTEKGKYVELRCDPISGHTALYWYRQSLGQGPEFLIYFQGTGAADDSGLPNDRFFAVRPEGSVSTLKIQRTERGDSAVYLCASSLVSTGELFFGEGSRLTVL.

The V gene is TRBV10-3, the J gene TRBJ2-3, with TRBD2 matching 11 bases. Germline V gene lookup returns CDR1 ENHRY and CDR2 SYGVKD. This CDR3 has 17 residues. The V segment lost 2 bases and the J segment 6 bases; nucleotides outside the gene matches: 10. The CDR3 sequence: CAISERTGLAEEDTQYF. In DNA, the CDR3 is TGTGCCATCAGTGAGCGGACGGGACTAGCGGAGGAGGATACGCAGTATTTT.

V gene TRBV5-4 combines with J gene TRBJ2-5; 14 bases are shared with TRBD2. With 0 bases clipped from V and 5 bases from J, the junction kept 9 bases outside the gene matches. CDR1 is SGHNT and CDR2 is YYREEE in the germline V gene (reference sequence). The CDR3 has 18 amino acids. For the CDR3, the DNA is TGTGCCAGCAGCTTGGGACTAGCGGGAGGGCCGTTAGGGGAGACCCAGTACTTC. It yields the protein CASSLGLAGGPLGETQYF.

V usage is TRBV4-1 and J usage is TRBJ2-5; maybe TRBD2 (5 bases). The germline gives CDR1 MGHRA, CDR2 YSYEKL. The CDR3 has 15 residues. The germline V and J ends were trimmed by 0 bases and 3 bases, with 11 bases remaining between them. The CDR3 protein is CASSQEKWGEETQYF. For the CDR3, the DNA is TGCGCCAGCAGCCAAGAGAAGTGGGGAGAAGAGACCCAGTACTTC.

This rearrangement joins TRBV12-5 to TRBJ2-5, with unresolved D. The germline V and J ends were trimmed by 5 bases and 5 bases, with 12 bases remaining between them. The CDR3 sequence is 13 residues long. CDR1 LGHNT and CDR2 FRNRAP come from the germline V gene. The CDR3 is CASGPGGSETQYF. The CDR3 DNA reads TGTGCTAGTGGTCCCGGTGGAAGCGAGACCCAGTACTTC. The full variable domain, in which reference TRBV12-5 and TRBJ2-5 provide the parts outside the CDR3, is DARVTQTPRHKVTEMGQEVTMRCQPILGHNTVFWYRQTMMQGLELLAYFRNRAPLDDSGMPKDRFSAEMPDATLATLKIQPSEPRDSAVYFCASGPGGSETQYFGPGTRLLVL.

This chain joins TRBV7-2 and TRBJ1-4; no reliable D call. The germline V and J ends were trimmed by 2 bases and 5 bases, with 12 bases remaining between them. The CDR3 is 15 residues long. Looked up from germline, CDR1 is SGHTA and CDR2 is FQGNSA. DNA for the CDR3: TGTGCCAGCAGCTTAACCCCCAGGCAGAATGAAAAACTGTTTTTT. It translates to CASSLTPRQNEKLFF.

As for this clone: One junction end does not reproduce the germline sequence, and a read error may be involved. At the DNA level, this CDR3 is encoded by other sequences in the same sample as well. The chain joins TRBV27 to TRBJ2-7; D remains unclear. Germline CDR1 is MNHEY and CDR2 is SMNVEV (reference sequence). This CDR3 has 13 amino acids. In DNA form, the CDR3 reads TGTGCCAGCGGTTTAGCCGGCTCCTACGAGCAGTACTTC. Its translation: CASGLAGSYEQYF.

This rearrangement joins TRBV9 to TRBJ2-3; D gene uncertain. The CDR3 sequence is 13 residues long. CDR1 and CDR2 (germline): SGDLS, YYNGEE. Trimming removed 2 bases at V and 2 bases at J, with 6 bases between. The CDR3 reads CASSVRFTDTQYF. The DNA for the CDR3 is TGTGCCAGCAGCGTTAGATTCACAGATACGCAGTATTTT. Using reference TRBV9 and TRBJ2-3 for the parts outside the CDR3, the full variable domain is DSGVTQTPKHLITATGQRVTLRCSPRSGDLSVYWYQQSLDQGLQFLIQYYNGEERAKGNILERFSAQQFPDLHSELNLSSLELGDSALYFCASSVRFTDTQYFGPGTRLTVL.

This clone was counted once. This chain links TRBV12-5 with TRBJ2-1, with D perhaps TRBD2 (5 bases). The CDR3 length is 16 residues. V was clipped by 2 bases and J by 9 bases, with 20 bases between them. Germline CDR1 LGHNT, CDR2 FRNRAP. The CDR3 loop is CASGLLDWAGFGEQFF. CDR3 nucleotides: TGTGCTAGTGGTTTGTTAGACTGGGCGGGTTTTGGTGAGCAGTTCTTC. Filled out from reference TRBV12-5 and TRBJ2-1, the complete variable domain reads DARVTQTPRHKVTEMGQEVTMRCQPILGHNTVFWYRQTMMQGLELLAYFRNRAPLDDSGMPKDRFSAEMPDATLATLKIQPSEPRDSAVYFCASGLLDWAGFGEQFFGPGTRLTVL.

This clone was recorded only once. V usage is TRBV20-1 and J usage is TRBJ2-5; D gene ambiguous. Per the germline V gene, CDR1 is DFQATT and CDR2 is SNEGSKA (reference sequence). The V end was cut by 7 bases, the J end by 1 base, with 4 bases between. This CDR3 spans 10 amino acids. The CDR3 DNA follows: TGCAGTGGCTCCCAAGAGACCCAGTACTTC. Its protein product is CSGSQETQYF.

This sequence joins TRBV5-5 and TRBJ2-5; D gene uncertain. The length of the CDR3 is 14 residues. V was pared by 0 bases and J by 5 bases, with 11 bases between. CDR1 SGHKS and CDR2 YYEKEE come from the germline V gene (reference sequence). The CDR3 coding sequence is TGTGCCAGCAGCTTGGTCGTCTTCGGGGAGACCCAGTACTTC. Translated, it gives CASSLVVFGETQYF.

This clone was seen a few times. This chain uses TRBV6-5 with TRBJ1-1; TRBD1 aligns across 7 bases. With 5 bases clipped from V and 2 bases from J, the junction kept 5 bases outside the gene matches. This CDR3 is built from 14 residues. The germline V gene encodes CDR1 MNHEY and CDR2 SVGAGI. The CDR3 reads CASSGRQGNTEAFF. CDR3 nucleotide sequence: TGTGCCAGCAGTGGCCGACAGGGAAACACTGAAGCTTTCTTT.

The count of this clone is one. The chain combines TRBV30 with TRBJ2-3; a weak D match, TRBD1 (6 bases). This CDR3 is built from 13 residues. CDR1 GTSNPN and CDR2 SVGIG come from the germline V gene (reference sequence). Between the trimmed V and J ends, which lost 5 bases and 5 bases, there was a span of 14 bases. The CDR3 DNA is TGTGCCTGGGCGGACAGAGACGGAGATACGCAGTATTTT. This sequence encodes CAWADRDGDTQYF.

The chain has TRBV2 and TRBJ1-4; 7 bases line up with TRBD1. CDR3 length equals 15 residues. V trimming: 6 bases; J trimming: 8 bases; junction bases outside the gene matches: 12. Germline lookup yields CDR1 SNHLY and CDR2 FYNNEI. DNA for the CDR3: TGTGCCAGCAGCCAATTGACAGGGCTGGGGGAAAAACTGTTTTTT. It yields the protein CASSQLTGLGEKLFF.

This clone was detected a few times. J is TRBJ1-1 and V is TRBV6-6; 8 bases align to TRBD1. The CDR3 has 12 amino acids. Trimming took 7 bases from V and 6 from J; bases not matched to a gene: 4. Germline V lookup: CDR1 MNHNY, CDR2 SVGAGI (reference sequence). The CDR3 loop reads CASTDRAAEAFF. CDR3 in DNA: TGTGCCAGCACGGACAGGGCCGCTGAAGCTTTCTTT.

The count of this clone is one. V gene TRBV7-3 combines with J gene TRBJ2-2; TRBD2 agrees at 14 bases. With 5 bases clipped from V and 7 bases from J, the junction kept 3 bases outside the gene matches. Germline loops: CDR1 SGHTA, CDR2 FQGTGA. The CDR3 has 15 amino acids. The CDR3 spells CASSQGLAGVGELFF. The CDR3 nucleotides read TGTGCCAGCAGCCAGGGACTAGCGGGAGTCGGGGAGCTGTTTTTT.

This chain uses TRBV5-4 with TRBJ1-1, with D possibly TRBD1 on 6 matching bases. CDR1 and CDR2 (germline): SGHNT, YYREEE (reference sequence). This CDR3 contains 15 residues. V dropped 1 base and J dropped 2 bases, with 12 bases sitting between them. The DNA of the CDR3 is TGTGCCAGCAGCTTGCCTCTGGGGGCTAACACTGAAGCTTTCTTT. It translates to CASSLPLGANTEAFF. Using reference TRBV5-4 and TRBJ1-1 for the parts outside the CDR3, the full variable domain is ETGVTQSPTHLIKTRGQQVTLRCSSQSGHNTVSWYQQALGQGPQFIFQYYREEENGRGNFPPRFSGLQFPNYSSELNVNALELDDSALYLCASSLPLGANTEAFFGQGTRLTVV.